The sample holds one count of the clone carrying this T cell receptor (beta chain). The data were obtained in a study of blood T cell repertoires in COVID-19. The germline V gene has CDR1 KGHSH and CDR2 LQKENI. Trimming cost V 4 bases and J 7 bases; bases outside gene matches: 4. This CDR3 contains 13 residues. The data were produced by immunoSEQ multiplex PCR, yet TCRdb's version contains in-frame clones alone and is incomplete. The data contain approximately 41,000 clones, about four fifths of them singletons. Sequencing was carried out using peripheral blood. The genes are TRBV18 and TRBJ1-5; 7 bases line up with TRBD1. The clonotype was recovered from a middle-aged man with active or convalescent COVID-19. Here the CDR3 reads CASSHGTEQPQHF. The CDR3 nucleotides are TGTGCCAGCTCACATGGGACAGAGCAGCCCCAGCATTTT. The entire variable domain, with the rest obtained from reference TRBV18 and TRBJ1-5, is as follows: NAGVMQNPRHLVRRRGQEARLRCSPMKGHSHVYWYRQLPEEGLKFMVYLQKENIIDESGMPKERFSAEFPKEGPSILRIQQVVRGDSAAYFCASSHGTEQPQHFGDGTRLSIL.